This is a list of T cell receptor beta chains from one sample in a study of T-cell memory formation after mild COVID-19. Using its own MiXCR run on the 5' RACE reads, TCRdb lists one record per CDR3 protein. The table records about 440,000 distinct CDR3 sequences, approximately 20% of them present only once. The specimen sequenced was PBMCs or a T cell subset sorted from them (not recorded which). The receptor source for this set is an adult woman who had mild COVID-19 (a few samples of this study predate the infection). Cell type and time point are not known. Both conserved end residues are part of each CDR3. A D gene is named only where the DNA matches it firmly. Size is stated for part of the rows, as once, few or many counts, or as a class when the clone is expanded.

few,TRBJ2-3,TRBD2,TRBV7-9,TGTGCCAGCAGCAATCCTAGCGGGAGGGCCACAGATACGCAGTATTTT,CASSNPSGRATDTQYF
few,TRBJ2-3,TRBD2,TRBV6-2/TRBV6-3,TGTGCCAGCAACGAGCGGGGGAGCACAGATACGCAGTATTTT,CASNERGSTDTQYF
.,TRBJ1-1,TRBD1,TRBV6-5,TGTGCCAGCAATTACAGGGGGGTATTAAAGGAAGCTTTCTTT,CASNYRGVLKEAFF
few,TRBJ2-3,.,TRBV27,TGTGCCAGCAGTTTTAGCCGAATAGCGAACTGGGGGACAGATACGCAGTATTTT,CASSFSRIANWGTDTQYF
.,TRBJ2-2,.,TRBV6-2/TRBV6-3,TGTGCCAGCATCCTACAGGGAAACACCGGGGAGCTGTTTTTT,CASILQGNTGELFF
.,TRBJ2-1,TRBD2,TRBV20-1,TGCAGTGCTAGAGACCGCGGGGGTACCAATGAGCAGTTCTTC,CSARDRGGTNEQFF
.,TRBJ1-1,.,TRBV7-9,TGTGCCACGACAGGAGACTACACTGAAGCTTTCTTT,CATTGDYTEAFF
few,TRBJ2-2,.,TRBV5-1,TGCGCCAGCAGCGGCAGGGCCGGGAACACCGGGGAGCTGTTTTTT,CASSGRAGNTGELFF
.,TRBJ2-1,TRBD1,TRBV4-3,TGCGCCAGCAGCCAGGACAGGACCGCGCCCTACAATGAGCAGTTCTTC,CASSQDRTAPYNEQFF
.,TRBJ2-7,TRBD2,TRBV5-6,TGTGCCAGCAGCGCCGGGACTAGCTACTCCTACGAGCAGTACTTC,CASSAGTSYSYEQYF
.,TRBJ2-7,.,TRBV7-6,TGTGCCAGCAGCTTAGTAGAAAGGGAGCAGTACTTC,CASSLVEREQYF
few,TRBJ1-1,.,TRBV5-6,TGTGCCAGCAGCCCCAGGGTCGGGTTTAACACTGAAGCTTTCTTT,CASSPRVGFNTEAFF
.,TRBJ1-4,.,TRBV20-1,TGCAGTGCTAGAGATATGGCAGGGTCTAATGAAAAACTGTTTTTT,CSARDMAGSNEKLFF
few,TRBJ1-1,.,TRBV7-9,TGTGCCAGCAGGCATAGCCAGGGGAACACTGAAGCTTTCTTT,CASRHSQGNTEAFF
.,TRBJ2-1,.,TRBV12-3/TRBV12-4,TGTGCCAGCAGTTTAGGTAAGGGAAGCTCCTACAATGAGCAGTTCTTC,CASSLGKGSSYNEQFF
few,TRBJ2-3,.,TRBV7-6,TGTGCCAGCAGCTTAGAGGCCGGAACAGATACGCAGTATTTT,CASSLEAGTDTQYF
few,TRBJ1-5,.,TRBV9,TGTGCCAGCAGCTCTCAATCGGGACGGCTTAGCAATCAGCCCCAGCATTTT,CASSSQSGRLSNQPQHF
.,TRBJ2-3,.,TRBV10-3,TGTGCCATCAACGATGGCGGGACAGATACGCAGTATTTT,CAINDGGTDTQYF
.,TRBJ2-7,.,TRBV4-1,TGCGCCAGCAGCCAGTCCGGGACACGAATATCCTACGAGCAGTACTTC,CASSQSGTRISYEQYF
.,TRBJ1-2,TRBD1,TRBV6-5,TGTGCCAGCAGTTACTACCACACAGGGGAAGGCTACACCTTC,CASSYYHTGEGYTF
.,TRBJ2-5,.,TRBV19,TGTGCCAGTAGTCCTTCCTCGGAGACCCAGTACTTC,CASSPSSETQYF
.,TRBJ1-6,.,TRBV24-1,TGTGCCACCACCAGACCAGTGGTTGGCCACTATAATTCACCCCTCCACTTT,CATTRPVVGHYNSPLHF
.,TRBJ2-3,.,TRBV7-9,TGTGCCAGCAGCTTCAGGGGTAGTGGCACAGATACGCAGTATTTT,CASSFRGSGTDTQYF
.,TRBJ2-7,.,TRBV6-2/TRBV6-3,TGTGCCAGCAGTTACCCAGCTAAGGCCTCCTACGAGCAGTACTTC,CASSYPAKASYEQYF
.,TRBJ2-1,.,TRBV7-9,TGTGCCAGCAGCCCCCAAGGTCGCGGGGAGCAGTTCTTC,CASSPQGRGEQFF
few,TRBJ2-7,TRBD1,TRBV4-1,TGCGCCAGCAGCCAATTGGCGACAGGGTTCTACGAGCAGTACTTC,CASSQLATGFYEQYF
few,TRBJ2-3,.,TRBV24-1,TGTGCCCCGGGGTTGACAGTTAAGCGCACAGATACGCAGTATTTT,CAPGLTVKRTDTQYF
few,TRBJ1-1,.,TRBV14,TGTGCCAGCAGCCAATATGTGAACACTGAAGCTTTCTTT,CASSQYVNTEAFF
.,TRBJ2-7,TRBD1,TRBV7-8,TGTGCCAGCAGCCTATCAGGACAGGACGCCTATGGTTTC,CASSLSGQDAYGF
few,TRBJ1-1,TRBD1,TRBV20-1,TGCAGTGCTCCGCAGGGGGCGAGGCCCACTGAAGCTTTCTTT,CSAPQGARPTEAFF
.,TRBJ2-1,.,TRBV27,TGTGCCAGCAGTTTCCAGCCTTGGGCTAGTACCCATGAGCAGTTCTTC,CASSFQPWASTHEQFF
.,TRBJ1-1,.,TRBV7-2,TGTGCCAGCAGCTCGACCCCTCGGTCTGAAGCTTTCTTT,CASSSTPRSEAFF
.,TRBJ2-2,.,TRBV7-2,TGTGCCAGCAGCCAAATGTGGCTCACCGGGGAGCTGTTTTTT,CASSQMWLTGELFF
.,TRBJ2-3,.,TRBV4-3,TGCGCCAGCAGCCAAGGACAGGTCAGAACAGATACGCAGTATTTT,CASSQGQVRTDTQYF
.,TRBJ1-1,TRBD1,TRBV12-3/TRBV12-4,TGTGCCAGCAGTCCTACCCGGGACAGGCCGGGAACTGAAGCTTTCTTT,CASSPTRDRPGTEAFF
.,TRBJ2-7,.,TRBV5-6,TGTGCCAGCAGCGCCGGTTGGGGGCTGTTGAACGAGCAGTACTTC,CASSAGWGLLNEQYF
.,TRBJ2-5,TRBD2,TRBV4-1,TGCGCCAGCAGCCCTAGCGGGGGGGCCGAAGAGACCCAGTACTTC,CASSPSGGAEETQYF
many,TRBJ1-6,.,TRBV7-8,TGTGCCAGCAGCTCGAATAGGGGGGAGAATTCACCCCTCCACTTT,CASSSNRGENSPLHF
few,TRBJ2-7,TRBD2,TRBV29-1,TGCAGCGTTGAGGATAGCGGGGAGGGCTACGAGCAGTACTTC,CSVEDSGEGYEQYF
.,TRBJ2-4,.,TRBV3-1,TGTGCCAGCAGCCAAGATGGATGGCAGTTAAACATTCAGTACTTC,CASSQDGWQLNIQYF
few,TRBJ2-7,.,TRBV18,TGTGCCAGCTCACCAAGCCCGGGGGCGGTCTACGAGCAGTACTTC,CASSPSPGAVYEQYF
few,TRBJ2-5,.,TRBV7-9,TGTGCCAGCAGCTTATCCGGGACTCCTCGATCCCAGTACTTC,CASSLSGTPRSQYF